This T cell receptor (beta chain) was sequenced in a study of blood T cell repertoires in COVID-19 (dated by TCRdb to about 2020). General notes on the study: The collaborator samples originated in the United States, Italy and Spain and spanned the acute and convalescent phases of COVID-19. Samples came from the ongoing ImmuneRACE study (first 160 participants) plus 1,254 subjects from 6 global collaborators. The material from the prospective study consisted of cDNA or gDNA derived from T cells, B-cell-depleted T cells, or PBMCs. The dataset comprised deeply sampled blood TCRbeta repertoires from subjects exposed to, actively infected with, or recovered from COVID-19. The repertoires were made available in a free public database intended to serve as a resource for research on the immune response to SARS-CoV-2. Sample metadata almost always included a de-identified subject ID, COVID-19 status, age in years and sex. Where HLA class I and class II types were available, the types were taken from metadata supplied by the sample provider, not from assay-based typing. The research as a whole found: How much clinical and demographic metadata was included differed by source and by participant, and the metadata was provided uncurated.

As for this clone: Its antigen is unknown. Qualities for individual bases were not recorded, and no much larger clone is one base off.

The germline V gene (reference sequence) yields SEHNR for CDR1 and FQNEAQ for CDR2. Trimming removed 1 base from V and 0 bases from J, leaving 12 bases between the germline ends. The CDR3 runs 16 residues from the cysteine to the phenylalanine. Only the CDR3 portion is preserved as DNA: 48 bases, with reading frame beginning at the first base. Each collaborating institution followed its own protocols to collect whole blood in K2EDTA tubes. For TCRbeta analysis, collaborator samples were shipped as frozen whole blood, as isolated PBMCs, or as DNA extracted from either sample type. The immunoSEQ Assay, a bias-controlled multiplex PCR, was used to amplify TCRbeta CDR3 regions from genomic DNA. As for the original processing: Within the assay, amplification of reference gene primers was used to estimate how many nucleated cells each sample contained. Sequence reads were collapsed and filtered to measure the absolute abundance of every unique TCRbeta CDR3 rearrangement. For each sample, productive Simpson clonality was calculated as the square root of Simpson's diversity index across productive rearrangements. TCRdb stores this immuneACCESS table with in-frame sequences only. Part of the clones is absent; in the studies checked, under half of the shortfall reflects unresolved V genes, and no reason is known for the rest. Clone size and V and J calls were adopted from that table, with D and trimming inferred from the DNA. Present in this sample are about 46,000 clones, 88% of which were seen just once. About 7.3% of the sample rests with the top ten.

The chain joins TRBV7-9 to TRBJ2-5; a tentative D call is TRBD2 (6 bases match). Sequenced material: peripheral blood. This clonotype originated in a man aged 50-60 years with acute or convalescent COVID-19. The CDR3 amino acid sequence is: CASSLGPAGNQETQYF. The DNA is TGTGCCAGCAGCTTAGGCCCAGCGGGCAACCAAGAGACCCAGTACTTC.